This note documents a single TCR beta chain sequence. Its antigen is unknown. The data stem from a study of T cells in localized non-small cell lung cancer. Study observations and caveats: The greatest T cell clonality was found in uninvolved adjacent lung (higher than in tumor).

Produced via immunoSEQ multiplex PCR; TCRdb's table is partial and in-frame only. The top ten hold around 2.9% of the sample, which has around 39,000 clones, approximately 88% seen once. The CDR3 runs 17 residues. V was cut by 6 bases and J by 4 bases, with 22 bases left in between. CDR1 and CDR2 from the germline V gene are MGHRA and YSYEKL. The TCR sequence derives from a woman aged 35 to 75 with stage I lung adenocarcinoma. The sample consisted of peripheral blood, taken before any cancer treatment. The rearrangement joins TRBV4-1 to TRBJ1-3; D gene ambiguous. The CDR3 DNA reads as TGCGCCAGCAGTCCGTCCCCCGCGAGGGCTCCCGGAAACACCATATATTTT. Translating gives CASSPSPARAPGNTIYF.